This T cell receptor (delta chain) originates from a study of γδ T cells in repeated Plasmodium falciparum infection. At the level of the study: Donors were malaria-exposed Malian children or age- and gender-matched Australian children. General study findings and limits: Over time and infection, Vgamma9/Vdelta2+ repertoires remained highly stable and polyclonal. Compared with Australian children, Malian Vdelta2-negative repertoires seemed more clonal, less diverse, less shared. Repeated controlled infections reportedly drove waves of new clonotype selection in Vdelta2-negative, mostly Vdelta1+, gammadelta repertoires.

TCRdb re-called clones from the multiplex PCR reads via CATT. The sample yields 85,000 to 90,000 delta-chain clones, about 1.5% seen once. This clone was seen at least ten times. As yet, its antigen is unknown. The likely explanation is a read error, given a far larger clone one base away. Other nucleotide sequences in the sample specify the same CDR3. This CDR3 comprises 17 residues. Germline CDR1 and CDR2: GEAIGNYY and EKD. Flow sorting of PBMC yielded separate Vgamma9/Vdelta2+ and Vdelta2-negative gammadelta T cell populations for bulk repertoire analysis. The sequence was collected from a pool of human donors (malaria-infected and uninfected, not separated). The sequencing sample was made of gamma-delta T cells from blood. The V and J genes are TRDV2 and TRDJ1, with TRDD3 identical over 12 bases. The J gene was missing in TCRdb and was found by matching the end of the DNA to germline. CDR3 DNA sequence: TGCGCCTGTGACTCCTTACTGGGGGATACCGACACCGATAAACTCATCTTT. This codes for CACDSLLGDTDTDKLIF.